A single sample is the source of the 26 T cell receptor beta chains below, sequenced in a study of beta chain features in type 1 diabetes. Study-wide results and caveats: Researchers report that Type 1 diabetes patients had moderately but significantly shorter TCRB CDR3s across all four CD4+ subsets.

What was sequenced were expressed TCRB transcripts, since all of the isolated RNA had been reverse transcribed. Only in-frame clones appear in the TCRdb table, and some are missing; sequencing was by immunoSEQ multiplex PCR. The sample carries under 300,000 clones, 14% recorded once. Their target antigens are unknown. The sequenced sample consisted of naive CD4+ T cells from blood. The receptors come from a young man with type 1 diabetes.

CDR3 coding DNA: TGTGCCAGCAGTCAAACCCGGACAGGGACCAACACCGGGGAGCTGTTTTTT. It codes for CASSQTRTGTNTGELFF. The genes are TRBV7-2 and TRBJ2-2; 8 bases are shared with TRBD1. V lost 6 bases and J lost 2; bases outside the gene matches: 11. The CDR3 length is 17 residues. The V gene's germline CDR1 is SGHTA and CDR2 FQGNSA.

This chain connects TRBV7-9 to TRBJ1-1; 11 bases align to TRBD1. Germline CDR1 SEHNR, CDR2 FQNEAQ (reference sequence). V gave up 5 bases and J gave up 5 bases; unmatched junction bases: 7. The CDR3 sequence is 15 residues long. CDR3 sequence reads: CASSPGGQGGTEAFF. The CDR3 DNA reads TGTGCCAGCAGCCCGGGGGGACAGGGGGGAACTGAAGCTTTCTTT. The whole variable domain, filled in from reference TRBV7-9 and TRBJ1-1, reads DTGVSQNPRHKITKRGQNVTFRCDPISEHNRLYWYRQTLGQGPEFLTYFQNEAQLEKSRLLSDRFSAERPKGSFSTLEIQRTEQGDSAMYLCASSPGGQGGTEAFFGQGTRLTVV.

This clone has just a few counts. Written as DNA, the CDR3 is TGTGCCAGTAGTGTCCCTAGCACAGATACGCAGTATTTT. The encoded protein is CASSVPSTDTQYF. The rearrangement joins TRBV19 to TRBJ2-3, with D unclear. The CDR3 extends over 13 amino acids. V lost 5 bases and J lost 0, with 6 bases in between. Germline CDR1 is LNHDA and CDR2 is SQIVND (reference sequence).

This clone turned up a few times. CDR3 sequence reads: CASSLEGQGAQHF. The CDR3 DNA reads as TGTGCCAGCAGTCTCGAGGGGCAGGGGGCCCAGCATTTT. V gene TRBV6-5 combines with J gene TRBJ1-5, with TRBD1 matching over 7 bases. This CDR3 contains 13 residues. Trimming cost V 5 bases and J 11 bases; bases outside gene matches: 9. The germline CDR1 and CDR2 sequences are MNHEY and SVGAGI.

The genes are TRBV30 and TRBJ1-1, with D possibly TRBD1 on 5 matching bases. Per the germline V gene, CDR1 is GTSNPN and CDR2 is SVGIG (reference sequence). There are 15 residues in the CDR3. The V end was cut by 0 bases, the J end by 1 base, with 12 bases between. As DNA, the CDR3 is TGTGCCTGGAGTGTTAAGATGGGGGGGAACACTGAAGCTTTCTTT. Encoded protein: CAWSVKMGGNTEAFF. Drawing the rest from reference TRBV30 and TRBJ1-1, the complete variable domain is SQTIHQWPATLVQPVGSPLSLECTVEGTSNPNLYWYRQAAGRGLQLLFYSVGIGQISSEVPQNLSASRPQDRQFILSSKKLLLSDSGFYLCAWSVKMGGNTEAFFGQGTRLTVV.

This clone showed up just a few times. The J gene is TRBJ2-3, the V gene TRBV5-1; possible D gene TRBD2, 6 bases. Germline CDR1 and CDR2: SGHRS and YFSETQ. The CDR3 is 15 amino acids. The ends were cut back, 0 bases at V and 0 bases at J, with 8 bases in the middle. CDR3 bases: TGCGCCAGCAGCTTGGTTCTAGCGAGCACAGATACGCAGTATTTT. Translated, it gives CASSLVLASTDTQYF.

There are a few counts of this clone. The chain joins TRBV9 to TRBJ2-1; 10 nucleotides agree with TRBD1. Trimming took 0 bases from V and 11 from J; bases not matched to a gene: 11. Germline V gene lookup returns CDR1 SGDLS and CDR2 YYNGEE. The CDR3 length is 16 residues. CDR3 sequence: CASSVDQDRGWEQQFF. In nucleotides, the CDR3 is TGTGCCAGCAGCGTAGATCAGGACAGGGGGTGGGAGCAGCAGTTCTTC.

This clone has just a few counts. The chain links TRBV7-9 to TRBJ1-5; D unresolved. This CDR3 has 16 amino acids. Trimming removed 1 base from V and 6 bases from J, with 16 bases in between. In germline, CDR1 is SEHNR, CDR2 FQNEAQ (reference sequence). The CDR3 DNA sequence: TGTGCCAGCAGCTTAGGGGGAGGCCCCGGTGCTCAGCCCCAGCATTTT. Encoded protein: CASSLGGGPGAQPQHF.

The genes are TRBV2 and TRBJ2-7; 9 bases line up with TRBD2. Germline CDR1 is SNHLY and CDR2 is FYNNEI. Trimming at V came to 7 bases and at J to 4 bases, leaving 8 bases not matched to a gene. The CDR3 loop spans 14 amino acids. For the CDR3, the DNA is TGTGCCAGCAAGCGGGGGGCCGGGGAATACGAGCAGTACTTC. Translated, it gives CASKRGAGEYEQYF.

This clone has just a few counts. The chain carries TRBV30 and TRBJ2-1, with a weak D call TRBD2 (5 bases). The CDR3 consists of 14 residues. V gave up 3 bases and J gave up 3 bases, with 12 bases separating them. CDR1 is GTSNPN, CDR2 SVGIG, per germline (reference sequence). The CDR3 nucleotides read TGTGCCTGGAGCGTCGGGGTGCACTACAATGAGCAGTTCTTC. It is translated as CAWSVGVHYNEQFF.

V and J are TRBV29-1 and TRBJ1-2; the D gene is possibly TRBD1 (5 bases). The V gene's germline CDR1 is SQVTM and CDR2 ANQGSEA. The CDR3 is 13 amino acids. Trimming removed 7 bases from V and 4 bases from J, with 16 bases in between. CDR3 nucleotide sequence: TGCAGCGCCGAAGGGGAAAGGGGCTATGGCTACACCTTC. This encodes CSAEGERGYGYTF.

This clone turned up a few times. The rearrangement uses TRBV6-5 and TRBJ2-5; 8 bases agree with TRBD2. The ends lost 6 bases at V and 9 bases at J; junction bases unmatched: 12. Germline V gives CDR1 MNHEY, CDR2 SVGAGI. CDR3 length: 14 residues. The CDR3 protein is CASRSSGGPGAQYF. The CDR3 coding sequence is TGTGCCAGCAGGAGCAGCGGGGGACCGGGGGCCCAGTACTTC.

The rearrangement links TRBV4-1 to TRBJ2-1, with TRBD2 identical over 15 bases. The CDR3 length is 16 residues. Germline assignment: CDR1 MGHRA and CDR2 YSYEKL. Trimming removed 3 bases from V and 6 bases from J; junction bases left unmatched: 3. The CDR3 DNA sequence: TGCGCCAGCAGCCACGGACTAGCGGGGGGGGTCAATGAGCAGTTCTTC. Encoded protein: CASSHGLAGGVNEQFF.

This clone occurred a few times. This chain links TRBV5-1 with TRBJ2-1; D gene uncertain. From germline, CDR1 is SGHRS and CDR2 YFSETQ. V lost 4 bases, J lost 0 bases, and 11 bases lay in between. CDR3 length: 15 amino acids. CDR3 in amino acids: CASSLGSGSYNEQFF. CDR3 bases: TGCGCCAGCAGCCTGGGCAGTGGCTCCTACAATGAGCAGTTCTTC.

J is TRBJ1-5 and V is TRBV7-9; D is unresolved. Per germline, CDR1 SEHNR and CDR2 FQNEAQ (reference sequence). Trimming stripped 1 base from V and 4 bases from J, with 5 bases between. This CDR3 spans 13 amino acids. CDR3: CASSLGPNQPQHF. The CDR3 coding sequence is TGTGCCAGCAGCTTAGGTCCTAATCAGCCCCAGCATTTT.

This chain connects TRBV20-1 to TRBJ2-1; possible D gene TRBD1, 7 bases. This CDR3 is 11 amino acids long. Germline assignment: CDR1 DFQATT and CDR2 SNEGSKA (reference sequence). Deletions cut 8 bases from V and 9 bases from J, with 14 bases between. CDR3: CSIQGGGEQFF. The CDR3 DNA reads TGCAGTATCCAGGGGGGAGGTGAGCAGTTCTTC.

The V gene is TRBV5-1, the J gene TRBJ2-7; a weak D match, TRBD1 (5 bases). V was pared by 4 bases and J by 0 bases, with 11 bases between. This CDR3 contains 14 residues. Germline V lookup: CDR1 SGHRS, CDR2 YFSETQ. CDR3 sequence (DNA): TGCGCCAGCAGCCCGGACATAAACTCCTACGAGCAGTACTTC. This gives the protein CASSPDINSYEQYF.

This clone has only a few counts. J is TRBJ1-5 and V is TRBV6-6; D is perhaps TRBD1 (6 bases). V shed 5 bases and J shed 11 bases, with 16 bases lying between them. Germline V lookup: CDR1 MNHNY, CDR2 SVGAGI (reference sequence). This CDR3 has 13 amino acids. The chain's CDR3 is CASSPQRGGAQHF. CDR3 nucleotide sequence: TGTGCCAGCAGTCCTCAAAGGGGGGGCGCCCAGCATTTT.

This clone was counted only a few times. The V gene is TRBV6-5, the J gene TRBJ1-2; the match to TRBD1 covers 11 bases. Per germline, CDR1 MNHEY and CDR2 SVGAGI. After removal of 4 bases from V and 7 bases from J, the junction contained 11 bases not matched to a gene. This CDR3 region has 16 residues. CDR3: CASSSTTFGTGGGYTF. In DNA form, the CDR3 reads TGTGCCAGCAGTTCCACAACGTTTGGGACAGGGGGTGGCTACACCTTC.

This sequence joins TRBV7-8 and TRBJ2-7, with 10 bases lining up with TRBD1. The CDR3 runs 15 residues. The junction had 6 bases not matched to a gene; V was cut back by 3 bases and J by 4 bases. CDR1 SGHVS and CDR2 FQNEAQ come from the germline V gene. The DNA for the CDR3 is TGTGCCAGCAGCTTTACGGGACAGGGGACGTACGAGCAGTACTTC. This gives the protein CASSFTGQGTYEQYF.

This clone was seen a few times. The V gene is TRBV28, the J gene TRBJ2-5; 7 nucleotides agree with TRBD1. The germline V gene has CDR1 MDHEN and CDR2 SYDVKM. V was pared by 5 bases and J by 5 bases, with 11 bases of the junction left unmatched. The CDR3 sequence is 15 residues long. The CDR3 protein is CASSPLDRDLETQYF. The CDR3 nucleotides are TGTGCCAGCAGTCCACTTGACAGGGATCTTGAGACCCAGTACTTC.

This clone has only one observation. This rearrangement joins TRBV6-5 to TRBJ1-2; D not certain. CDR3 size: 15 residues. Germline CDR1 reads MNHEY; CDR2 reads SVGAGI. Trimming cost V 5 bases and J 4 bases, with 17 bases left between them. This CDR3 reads CASSQGLRPSYGYTF. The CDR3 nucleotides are TGTGCCAGCAGTCAAGGACTCCGACCGAGCTATGGCTACACCTTC.

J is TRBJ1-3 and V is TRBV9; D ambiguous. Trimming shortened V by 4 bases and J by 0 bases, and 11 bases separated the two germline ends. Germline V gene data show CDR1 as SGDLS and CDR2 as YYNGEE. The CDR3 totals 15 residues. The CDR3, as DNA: TGTGCCAGCAGCCCGACCGGGGACTCTGGAAACACCATATATTTT. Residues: CASSPTGDSGNTIYF.

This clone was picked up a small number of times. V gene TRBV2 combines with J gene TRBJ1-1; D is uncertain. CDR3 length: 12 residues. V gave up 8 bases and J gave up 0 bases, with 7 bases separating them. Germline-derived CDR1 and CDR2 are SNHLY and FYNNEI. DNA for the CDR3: TGTGCCAGCTTACTAGTGAACACTGAAGCTTTCTTT. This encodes CASLLVNTEAFF.

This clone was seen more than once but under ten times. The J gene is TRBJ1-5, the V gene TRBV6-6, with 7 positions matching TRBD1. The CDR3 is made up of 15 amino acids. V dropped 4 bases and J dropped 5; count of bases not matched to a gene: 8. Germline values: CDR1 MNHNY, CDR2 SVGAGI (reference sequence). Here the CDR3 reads CASSFTGDGDQPQHF. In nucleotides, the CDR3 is TGTGCCAGCAGTTTTACAGGGGATGGGGATCAGCCCCAGCATTTT.

Here the CDR3 reads CASSDYRSAYGYTF. CDR3 nucleotide sequence: TGTGCCAGCAGTGATTACAGGTCGGCCTATGGCTACACCTTC. The J gene is TRBJ1-2, the V gene TRBV2, with D maybe TRBD1 (5 bases). The CDR3 loop spans 14 amino acids. Trimming took off 3 bases at V and 4 bases at J, with 12 bases between the two ends. Germline V gene sequence: CDR1 SNHLY, CDR2 FYNNEI.